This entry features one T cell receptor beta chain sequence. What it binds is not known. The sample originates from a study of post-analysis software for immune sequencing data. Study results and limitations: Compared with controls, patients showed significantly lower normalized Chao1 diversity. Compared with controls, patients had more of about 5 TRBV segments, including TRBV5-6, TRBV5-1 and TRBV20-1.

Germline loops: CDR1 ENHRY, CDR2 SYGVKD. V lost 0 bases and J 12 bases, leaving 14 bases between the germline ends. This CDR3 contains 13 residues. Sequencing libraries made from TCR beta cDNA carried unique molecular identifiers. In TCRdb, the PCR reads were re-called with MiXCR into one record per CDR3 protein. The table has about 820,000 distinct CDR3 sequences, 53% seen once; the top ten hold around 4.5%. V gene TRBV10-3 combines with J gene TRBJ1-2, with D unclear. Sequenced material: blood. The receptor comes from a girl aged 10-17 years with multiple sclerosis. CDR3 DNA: TGTGCCATCAGTGAGTCAAAGGCGGGATGGCACACCTTC. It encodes CAISESKAGWHTF.